Described below is a single TCR beta chain sequence and its context. No antigen is known for it. No clone much larger than this one lies a single base away; base qualities are absent. V is cut back by 3 bases and J by 5 bases, with 6 bases in the junction unmatched. CDR1 MNHNS and CDR2 SASEGT are derived from the germline V gene. Including cysteine and phenylalanine, the CDR3 has 15 amino acids. CDR3 DNA is the only sequence kept; it has 45 bases, read in frame from the first base. The entry originates in a study of CD8 T cells in ankylosing spondylitis (dated by TCRdb to the late 2010s). Notes on the research overall: The study set out to find disease-linked TCR variants by profiling T cell receptor beta repertoires in ankylosing spondylitis patients and healthy donors. In total, the full study cohort was made up of roughly 110 healthy donors and 25 ankylosing spondylitis patients. Peripheral blood was sampled, and synovial fluid was also collected from ankylosing spondylitis patients.

The sequencer was an Illumina HiSeq 2500. Quantitative 5'-RACE with molecular barcodes was the method used to prepare the TCR beta libraries. For the original study's pipeline: A new computational method, built on a probabilistic model of VDJ rearrangement, was used to identify disease-linked TCR variants. TCRdb itself trimmed the public reads at Q25 with fastp, ran MiXCR and retained productive beta chains. One record per CDR3 amino acid sequence lists the most common genes and DNA. TCRdb's processing, not the authors', yielded these V and J calls. A total of 240,000 or so distinct CDR3 sequences appear in this sample, around 7.8% of them only once. Clones ranked in the top ten supply almost 7% of the sample. Results and caveats for the whole study, not just this receptor: Blood from ankylosing spondylitis patients appeared to be characterized by a TCR beta motif made up of several highly homologous amino acid variants. According to the report, matched synovial fluid samples from ankylosing spondylitis patients were significantly enriched for the disease-linked clones. The disease-linked clones showed a CD8+ phenotype and occurred at relatively low frequencies in peripheral blood. Some motif variants had previously been reported in the synovial fluid and blood of reactive arthritis patients, which suggests shared mechanisms of disease initiation.

The receptor chain draws on TRBV6-1 and TRBJ2-3, with TRBD2 identical over 9 junction bases. The sequence was obtained from a male donor with ankylosing spondylitis or in good health (not recorded which). The material sequenced was blood, either unsorted or a sorted T cell fraction (not recorded which). Read as DNA, the sequence is TGTGCCAGCAGTGAGCCGGGACTAGCCTTAGATACGCAGTATTTT. It codes for CASSEPGLALDTQYF.